A selection of T cell receptor beta chains follows, all from one sample in a study of blood T cell repertoires in COVID-19. Profiling relied on immunoSEQ multiplex PCR, and the TCRdb table lists in-frame clones only, not all of them. The table lists roughly 200,000 clones, 78% of them singletons. The sequencing sample was made of peripheral blood. The receptors stem from a woman at least 80 years old with active or convalescent COVID-19. Each CDR3 is given with its conserved first and last residue. A D gene is named only where the DNA matches it firmly.

d_gene: TRBD2; v_gene: TRBV5-1; j_gene: TRBJ2-1; CDR3aa: CASSPLSGGANEQFF; CDR3nt: TGCGCCAGCAGCCCCCTAAGCGGGGGGGCCAATGAGCAGTTCTTC
d_gene: NA; v_gene: TRBV2; j_gene: TRBJ2-2; CDR3aa: CAIYDKNTGELFF; CDR3nt: TGTGCCATCTACGACAAGAACACCGGGGAGCTGTTTTTT
d_gene: NA; v_gene: TRBV3-1/TRBV3-2; j_gene: TRBJ1-2; CDR3aa: CASSQLSYGYTF; CDR3nt: TGTGCCAGCAGCCAGCTGAGCTATGGCTACACCTTC
d_gene: NA; v_gene: TRBV28; j_gene: TRBJ2-7; CDR3aa: CASSPYTGDEQYF; CDR3nt: TGTGCCAGCAGCCCATACACCGGAGACGAGCAGTACTTC
d_gene: NA; v_gene: TRBV10-3; j_gene: TRBJ1-6; CDR3aa: CAINEGGSDEYNSPLHF; CDR3nt: TGTGCCATCAATGAGGGCGGGTCTGATGAGTATAATTCACCCCTCCACTTT
d_gene: NA; v_gene: TRBV7-2; j_gene: TRBJ1-1; CDR3aa: CASSSNGAFF; CDR3nt: TGTGCCAGCAGCTCTAACGGAGCTTTCTTT
d_gene: NA; v_gene: TRBV3-1/TRBV3-2; j_gene: TRBJ1-1; CDR3aa: CASSQGSGWDTEAFF; CDR3nt: TGTGCCAGCAGCCAAGGGTCAGGGTGGGACACTGAAGCTTTCTTT
d_gene: NA; v_gene: TRBV19; j_gene: TRBJ2-6; CDR3aa: CASSIGGAPGANVLTF; CDR3nt: TGTGCCAGTAGTATTGGGGGGGCGCCTGGGGCCAACGTCCTGACTTTC
d_gene: TRBD1; v_gene: TRBV7-9; j_gene: TRBJ2-7; CDR3aa: CASSSYGTGTGAYEQYF; CDR3nt: TGTGCCAGCAGCTCATATGGGACCGGGACAGGGGCCTACGAGCAGTACTTC
d_gene: TRBD2; v_gene: TRBV5-5; j_gene: TRBJ2-3; CDR3aa: CASSSRGGPDTQYF; CDR3nt: TGTGCCAGCAGTTCGCGGGGGGGCCCAGATACGCAGTATTTT